Below, 30 T cell receptor beta chains from the same sample are listed, as sequenced in a study of cytomegalovirus exposure and HLA in healthy donors. Measured with immunoSEQ multiplex PCR; TCRdb has only the in-frame clones, and not every one. The repertoire consists of about 63,000 clones, with more than 70% occurring once and the leading ten covering over 1%. Sequenced material: PBMCs. These receptors all come from a woman between 18 and 30 years old in good health and CMV-seronegative.

The genes are TRBV6-5 and TRBJ2-3; 8 nucleotides match TRBD2. Germline trimming cut 4 bases from V and 4 bases from J; bases unmatched to any gene: 10. This CDR3 has 16 amino acids. CDR1 and CDR2 from the germline V gene are MNHEY and SVGAGI. The CDR3 region is CASSLRTSTGPDTQYF. DNA for the CDR3: TGTGCCAGCAGTTTAAGGACTAGCACGGGCCCAGATACGCAGTATTTT.

The CDR3 spells CASSLIGEKLFF. The CDR3 DNA follows: TGTGCCAGCAGCTTGATCGGGGAAAAACTGTTTTTT. The rearrangement uses TRBV5-4 and TRBJ1-4; no clear D. The V end lost 1 base, the J end lost 8 bases, and 6 bases lay between the germline ends. CDR1 and CDR2 from the germline V gene are SGHNT and YYREEE (reference sequence). The CDR3 has 12 residues.

This clone appeared a single time. The chain joins TRBV29-1 to TRBJ1-1; the D is unclear. Germline CDR1 and CDR2: SQVTM and ANQGSEA. The CDR3 is made up of 14 amino acids. Trimming removed 3 bases at V and 5 bases at J, with 16 bases between. The CDR3 DNA reads TGCAGCGTTGAGGTTGTGGGCGCGTGGACTGAAGCTTTCTTT. Translation: CSVEVVGAWTEAFF.

The chain links TRBV9 to TRBJ1-4, with D maybe TRBD1 (5 bases). CDR3 size: 16 residues. V dropped 3 bases and J dropped 3 bases, with 15 bases sitting between them. The V gene's germline CDR1 is SGDLS and CDR2 YYNGEE. This CDR3 reads CASSAEMGGANEKLFF. DNA for the CDR3: TGTGCCAGCAGCGCCGAAATGGGGGGAGCTAATGAAAAACTGTTTTTT.

The rearrangement links TRBV7-9 to TRBJ2-7, with D unresolved. Germline V CDR1 and CDR2: SEHNR, FQNEAQ (reference sequence). Trimming shortened V by 6 bases and J by 2 bases, and 8 bases separated the two germline ends. The CDR3 totals 12 residues. As DNA, the CDR3 is TGTGCCAGCAGTAGAGGTCCCTACGAGCAGTACTTC. Amino acids: CASSRGPYEQYF.

The gene calls are TRBV28 and TRBJ2-5, with 11 bases aligning to TRBD2. CDR1 MDHEN and CDR2 SYDVKM come from the germline V gene. The trim removed 5 bases at V and 6 bases at J, leaving 8 bases unmatched. This CDR3 region has 15 residues. Here the CDR3 DNA reads TGTGCCAGCAGTGCAGGGACTAGCGGACGGAAGACCCAGTACTTC. This translates into CASSAGTSGRKTQYF.

The chain has TRBV27 and TRBJ2-2, with D unclear. This CDR3 has 15 residues. Germline assignment: CDR1 MNHEY and CDR2 SMNVEV (reference sequence). V shed 6 bases and J shed 6 bases, with 17 bases lying between them. This chain's CDR3 is CASRVSLGVPGELFF. The CDR3 nucleotides read TGTGCCAGCAGAGTTTCCCTAGGTGTCCCCGGGGAGCTGTTTTTT.

The chain employs TRBV7-8 and TRBJ1-5, with TRBD1 as a possible D gene (5 bases). This CDR3 is 17 amino acids long. Germline lookup yields CDR1 SGHVS and CDR2 FQNEAQ. V lost 2 bases and J lost 6, with 20 bases in between. The CDR3 reads CASSLSRVVGNRQPQHF. As DNA, the CDR3 is TGTGCCAGCAGCTTATCCAGGGTGGTGGGGAACCGTCAGCCCCAGCATTTT.

The V gene is TRBV29-1, the J gene TRBJ2-5, with 9 positions matching TRBD2. The CDR3 runs to 14 residues. Germline lookup yields CDR1 SQVTM and CDR2 ANQGSEA. V shed 7 bases and J 4 bases; nucleotides not matched to a gene: 10. CDR3 in DNA: TGCAGCGCCTCTAGCGGGAAGGCGGGAGAGACCCAGTACTTC. Translated: CSASSGKAGETQYF.

The J gene is TRBJ2-1, the V gene TRBV5-5; 9 nucleotides align to TRBD2. CDR3 length: 16 amino acids. The V gene's germline CDR1 is SGHKS and CDR2 YYEKEE (reference sequence). The trim removed 4 bases at V and 4 bases at J, leaving 9 bases unmatched. This chain's CDR3 is CASSPRREGIYNEQFF. CDR3 bases: TGTGCCAGCAGCCCCCGGCGGGAGGGGATTTACAATGAGCAGTTCTTC. Using reference TRBV5-5 and TRBJ2-1 for the parts outside the CDR3, the full variable domain is DAGVTQSPTHLIKTRGQQVTLRCSPISGHKSVSWYQQVLGQGPQFIFQYYEKEERGRGNFPDRFSARQFPNYSSELNVNALLLGDSALYLCASSPRREGIYNEQFFGPGTRLTVL.

The genes are TRBV28 and TRBJ1-1; 9 positions agree with TRBD1. V lost 4 bases to trimming and J lost 6 bases; unmatched junction nucleotides: 9. The CDR3 consists of 15 residues. Germline loops: CDR1 MDHEN, CDR2 SYDVKM. As DNA, the CDR3 is TGTGCCAGCAGTTCGTCGACAGGGGGTATCGCTGAAGCTTTCTTT. Its translation is CASSSSTGGIAEAFF.

The V gene is TRBV6-6, the J gene TRBJ2-7; D perhaps matches TRBD1 (6 bases). The CDR3 consists of 14 residues. The V gene's germline CDR1 is MNHNY and CDR2 SVGAGI (reference sequence). V shed 7 bases and J shed 5 bases, with 18 bases lying between them. CDR3 protein: CASKVQGGHHEQYF. The CDR3 DNA reads as TGTGCCAGCAAGGTACAGGGCGGGCACCACGAGCAGTACTTC.

The genes are TRBV5-4 and TRBJ1-6; D unclear. CDR1 SGHNT and CDR2 YYREEE come from the germline V gene (reference sequence). CDR3 length equals 13 residues. V was shortened by 4 bases and J by 8 bases, with 10 bases between the two germline ends. The CDR3 DNA is TGTGCCAGCAGCCCAAACAGAGATTCACCCCTCCACTTT. This encodes CASSPNRDSPLHF.

This clone was seen more than once but under ten times. This rearrangement joins TRBV15 to TRBJ2-7; D call uncertain. The CDR3 runs 13 residues. Germline V gene data show CDR1 as LNHNV and CDR2 as YYDKDF (reference sequence). V was trimmed by 0 bases and J by 5 bases, leaving 8 bases between them. The CDR3 protein is CATSRDRGNEQYF. As DNA, the CDR3 is TGTGCCACCAGCAGAGATCGCGGAAACGAGCAGTACTTC.

The rearrangement links TRBV2 to TRBJ1-1, with 8 bases aligning to TRBD1. This CDR3 is built from 14 residues. After removal of 3 bases from V and 5 bases from J, the junction contained 5 bases not matched to a gene. CDR1 and CDR2 from the germline V gene are SNHLY and FYNNEI. For the CDR3, the DNA is TGTGCCAGCAGTGACTTCGACAGGGGAACTGAAGCTTTCTTT. This encodes CASSDFDRGTEAFF.

The chain uses TRBV18 and TRBJ2-7, with a tentative D call TRBD1 (6 bases). The CDR3 totals 16 residues. The V gene's germline CDR1 is KGHSH and CDR2 LQKENI. V lost 0 bases and J 6 bases, leaving 18 bases between the germline ends. In DNA form, the CDR3 reads TGTGCCAGCTCACCACCCCTCCGGGACACTGCCGGCGAGCAGTACTTC. The encoded protein is CASSPPLRDTAGEQYF.

This clone was counted once. V gene TRBV28 combines with J gene TRBJ1-6, with D perhaps matching TRBD1 (6 bases). The CDR3 is 15 residues long. V lost 5 bases to trimming and J lost 4 bases, with 12 bases between them. The germline V gene has CDR1 MDHEN and CDR2 SYDVKM. The CDR3 here is CASSPPGHYNSPLHF. The CDR3 DNA reads TGTGCCAGCAGTCCACCGGGACATTATAATTCACCCCTCCACTTT.

This clone has only a few counts. The gene calls are TRBV20-1 and TRBJ1-2; TRBD1 matches 8 bases. The germline CDR1 and CDR2 sequences are DFQATT and SNEGSKA (reference sequence). V lost 6 bases to trimming and J lost 7 bases; unmatched junction nucleotides: 4. This CDR3 is built from 11 residues. CDR3 amino acids: CSAWTGLGYTF. The CDR3 DNA sequence: TGCAGTGCGTGGACAGGGCTTGGCTACACCTTC.

The count of this clone is one. V usage is TRBV27 and J usage is TRBJ1-3; TRBD1 might be the D (5 bases). V gave up 8 bases and J gave up 1 base, with 9 bases separating them. The CDR3 length is 13 residues. Germline CDR1 and CDR2: MNHEY and SMNVEV (reference sequence). The CDR3 loop is CASGARSGNTIYF. For the CDR3, the DNA is TGTGCCAGCGGGGCACGGTCTGGAAACACCATATATTTT.

This clone was seen once. V gene TRBV21-1 combines with J gene TRBJ2-7; the table's TRBD1 call for D was not verified on the DNA. TRBV21-1 is a documented pseudogene. The CDR3 loop spans 22 amino acids. CDR3 residues: CASSIYRDRGPSGSGSGSEQYF. In DNA form, the CDR3 reads TGTGCCAGCAGCATCTACCGGGACAGGGGGCCGAGCGGGAGTGGTTCCGGAAGCGAGCAGTACTTC.

The rearrangement joins TRBV28 to TRBJ1-2, with 9 bases that match TRBD1. The germline V gene has CDR1 MDHEN and CDR2 SYDVKM. The V segment lost 5 bases and the J segment 5 bases; nucleotides outside the gene matches: 9. This CDR3 spans 15 amino acids. The CDR3 nucleotides are TGTGCCAGCAGTAATAGGACAGGGGATTGGTATGGCTACACCTTC. This sequence encodes CASSNRTGDWYGYTF.

This CDR3 reads CASSRTDDTGELFF. The CDR3 DNA follows: TGTGCCAGCAGCCGGACAGACGACACCGGGGAGCTGTTTTTT. The chain joins TRBV7-9 to TRBJ2-2; D might be TRBD1 (6 bases). V was pared by 5 bases and J by 3 bases, with 10 bases between. Germline assignment: CDR1 SEHNR and CDR2 FQNEAQ (reference sequence). The CDR3 runs 14 residues. Complete variable domain (other parts from reference TRBV7-9 and TRBJ2-2): DTGVSQNPRHKITKRGQNVTFRCDPISEHNRLYWYRQTLGQGPEFLTYFQNEAQLEKSRLLSDRFSAERPKGSFSTLEIQRTEQGDSAMYLCASSRTDDTGELFFGEGSRLTVL.

This clone was seen a few times. The gene calls are TRBV7-9 and TRBJ2-2; 12 bases are a match to TRBD2. From germline, CDR1 is SEHNR and CDR2 FQNEAQ (reference sequence). This CDR3 comprises 16 residues. V dropped 5 bases and J dropped 6; count of bases not matched to a gene: 7. This CDR3 reads CASSRRGLAGSGELFF. DNA for the CDR3: TGTGCCAGCAGCCGCCGAGGACTAGCGGGATCCGGGGAGCTGTTTTTT.

The chain carries TRBV9 and TRBJ2-2; TRBD2 matches at 11 bases. Per the germline V gene, CDR1 is SGDLS and CDR2 is YYNGEE. The CDR3 has 16 residues. V trimming: 5 bases; J trimming: 2 bases; junction bases outside the gene matches: 5. The DNA of the CDR3 is TGTGCCAGCAGTACTGGACTAGCGGGTAACACCGGGGAGCTGTTTTTT. Translated: CASSTGLAGNTGELFF.

A single count supports this clone. The chain links TRBV30 to TRBJ1-2; D may be TRBD1 (6 bases). V was shortened by 3 bases and J by 8 bases, with 13 bases between the two germline ends. The CDR3 length is 12 residues. Germline V gene sequence: CDR1 GTSNPN, CDR2 SVGIG (reference sequence). The CDR3 here is CAWRGGARGYTF. DNA for the CDR3: TGTGCCTGGAGGGGGGGGGCAAGGGGCTACACCTTC.

The chain joins TRBV2 to TRBJ2-1, with TRBD1 identical over 8 bases. Germline V gene lookup returns CDR1 SNHLY and CDR2 FYNNEI. V was pared by 2 bases and J by 9 bases, with 9 bases of the junction left unmatched. CDR3 length: 15 amino acids. CDR3 amino acids: CASSERDRWGFEQFF. In nucleotides, the CDR3 is TGTGCCAGCAGTGAAAGGGACAGGTGGGGTTTTGAGCAGTTCTTC.

CDR3 nucleotide sequence: TGTGCCAGCAAGCTAGCGGGCACAGATACGCAGTATTTT. It specifies CASKLAGTDTQYF. The chain links TRBV2 to TRBJ2-3; TRBD2 matches at 7 bases. The V segment lost 7 bases and the J segment 1 base; nucleotides outside the gene matches: 2. Per the germline V gene, CDR1 is SNHLY and CDR2 is FYNNEI. CDR3 length: 13 residues.

This chain uses TRBV5-4 with TRBJ2-3, with D maybe TRBD2 (5 bases). Germline-derived CDR1 and CDR2 are SGHNT and YYREEE (reference sequence). The CDR3 has 13 residues. Trimming stripped 6 bases from V and 3 bases from J, with 11 bases between. Here the CDR3 reads CASTHEGTDTQYF. The CDR3 nucleotides are TGTGCCAGCACCCACGAGGGAACAGATACGCAGTATTTT.

This clone appeared once. The rearrangement joins TRBV5-1 to TRBJ2-7; the match to TRBD2 covers 16 bases. The trim removed 4 bases at V and 5 bases at J, leaving 9 bases unmatched. The CDR3 extends over 17 amino acids. Germline V lookup: CDR1 SGHRS, CDR2 YFSETQ. CDR3 amino acids: CASSPVGLAGGPNEQYF. As DNA, the CDR3 is TGCGCCAGCAGCCCGGTGGGACTAGCGGGGGGGCCCAACGAGCAGTACTTC.

This sequence joins TRBV15 and TRBJ1-2, with D tentatively TRBD1 (5 bases). Germline V CDR1 and CDR2: LNHNV, YYDKDF (reference sequence). V was clipped by 4 bases and J by 8 bases, with 20 bases between them. The CDR3 runs 15 residues. As DNA, the CDR3 is TGTGCCACCAGCACAGAAGGTCAGGGAAGCCGCGGCTACACCTTC. This encodes CATSTEGQGSRGYTF.